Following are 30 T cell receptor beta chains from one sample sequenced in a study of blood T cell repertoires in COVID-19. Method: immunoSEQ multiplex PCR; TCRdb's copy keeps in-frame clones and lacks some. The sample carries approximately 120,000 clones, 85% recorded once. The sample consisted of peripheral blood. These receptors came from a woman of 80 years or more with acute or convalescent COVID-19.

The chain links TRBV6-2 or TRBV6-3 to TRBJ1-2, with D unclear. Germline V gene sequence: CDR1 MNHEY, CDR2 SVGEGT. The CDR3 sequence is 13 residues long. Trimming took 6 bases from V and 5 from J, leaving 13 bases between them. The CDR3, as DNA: TGTGCCAGCAGCTTCAGTGATGAATATGGCTACACCTTC. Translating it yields CASSFSDEYGYTF.

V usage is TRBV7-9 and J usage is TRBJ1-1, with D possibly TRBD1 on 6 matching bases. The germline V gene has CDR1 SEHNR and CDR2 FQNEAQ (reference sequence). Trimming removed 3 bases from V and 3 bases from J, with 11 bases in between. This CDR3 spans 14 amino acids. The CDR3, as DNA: TGTGCCAGCAGCTTTGGGGGCACGGACACTGAAGCTTTCTTT. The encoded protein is CASSFGGTDTEAFF.

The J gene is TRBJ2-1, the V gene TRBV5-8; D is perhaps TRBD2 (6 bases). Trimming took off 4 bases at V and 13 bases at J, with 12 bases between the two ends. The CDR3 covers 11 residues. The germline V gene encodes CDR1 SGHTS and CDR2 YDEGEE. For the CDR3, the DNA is TGTGCCAGCAGCCCATTAGCGGCCCAGTTCTTC. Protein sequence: CASSPLAAQFF. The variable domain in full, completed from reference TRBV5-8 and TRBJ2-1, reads EAGVTQSPTHLIKTRGQQATLRCSPISGHTSVYWYQQALGLGLQFLLWYDEGEERNRGNFPPRFSGRQFPNYSSELNVNALELEDSALYLCASSPLAAQFFGPGTRLTVL.

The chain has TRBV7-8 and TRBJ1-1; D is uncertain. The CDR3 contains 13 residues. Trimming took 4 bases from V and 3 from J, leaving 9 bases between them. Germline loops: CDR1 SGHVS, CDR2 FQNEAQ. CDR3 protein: CASSSGAYTEAFF. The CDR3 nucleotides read TGTGCCAGCAGCTCGGGTGCCTACACTGAAGCTTTCTTT.

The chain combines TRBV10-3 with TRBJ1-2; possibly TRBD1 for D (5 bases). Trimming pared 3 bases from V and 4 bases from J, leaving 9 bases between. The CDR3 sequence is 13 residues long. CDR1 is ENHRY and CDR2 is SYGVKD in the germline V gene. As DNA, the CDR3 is TGTGCCATCAGTGAAGGGGTAAGCTATGGCTACACCTTC. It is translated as CAISEGVSYGYTF.

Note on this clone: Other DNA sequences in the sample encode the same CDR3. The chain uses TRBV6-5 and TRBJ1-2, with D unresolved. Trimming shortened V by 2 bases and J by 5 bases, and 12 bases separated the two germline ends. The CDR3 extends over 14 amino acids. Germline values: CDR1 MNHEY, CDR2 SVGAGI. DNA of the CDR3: TGTGCCAGCAGTTACGGCGGGCAGCCTTATGGCTACACCTTC. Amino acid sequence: CASSYGGQPYGYTF.

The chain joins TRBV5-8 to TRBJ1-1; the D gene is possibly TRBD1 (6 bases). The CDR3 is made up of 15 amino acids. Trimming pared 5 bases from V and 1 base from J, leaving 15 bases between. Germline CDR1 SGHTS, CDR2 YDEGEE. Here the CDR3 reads CASRQGFLRNTEAFF. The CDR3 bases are TGTGCCAGCAGACAGGGCTTTTTGAGGAACACTGAAGCTTTCTTT.

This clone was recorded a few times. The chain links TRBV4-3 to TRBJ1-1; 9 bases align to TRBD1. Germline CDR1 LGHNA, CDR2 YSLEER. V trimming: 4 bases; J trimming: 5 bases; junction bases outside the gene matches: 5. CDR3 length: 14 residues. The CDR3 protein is CASSLDDRGTEAFF. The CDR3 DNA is TGCGCCAGCAGCCTCGATGACAGGGGGACTGAAGCTTTCTTT.

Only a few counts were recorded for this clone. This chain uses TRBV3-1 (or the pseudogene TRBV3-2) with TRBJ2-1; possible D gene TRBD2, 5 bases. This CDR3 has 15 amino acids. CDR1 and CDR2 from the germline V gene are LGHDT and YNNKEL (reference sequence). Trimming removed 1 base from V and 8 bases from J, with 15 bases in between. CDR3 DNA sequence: TGTGCCAGCAGCCAAGTCGTGGGAGTGGTGGATGAGCAGTTCTTC. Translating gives CASSQVVGVVDEQFF.

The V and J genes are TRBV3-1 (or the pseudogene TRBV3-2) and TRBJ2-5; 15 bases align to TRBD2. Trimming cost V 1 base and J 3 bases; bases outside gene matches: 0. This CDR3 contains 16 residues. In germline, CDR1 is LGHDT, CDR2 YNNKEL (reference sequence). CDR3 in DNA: TGTGCCAGCAGCCAAGGGACTAGCGGGGGGGAAGAGACCCAGTACTTC. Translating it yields CASSQGTSGGEETQYF.

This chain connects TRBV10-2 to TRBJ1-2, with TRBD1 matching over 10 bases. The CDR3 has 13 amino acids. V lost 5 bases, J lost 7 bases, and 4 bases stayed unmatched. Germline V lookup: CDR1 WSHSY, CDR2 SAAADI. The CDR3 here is CASSTTGGSGYTF. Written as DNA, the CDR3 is TGCGCCAGCAGTACGACAGGGGGCTCTGGCTACACCTTC.

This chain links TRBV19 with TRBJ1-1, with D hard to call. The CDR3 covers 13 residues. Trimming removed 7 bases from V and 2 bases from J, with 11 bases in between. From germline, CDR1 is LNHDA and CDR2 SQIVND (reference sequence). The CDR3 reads CASTEGSNTEAFF. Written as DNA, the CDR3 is TGTGCCAGTACCGAGGGTTCCAACACTGAAGCTTTCTTT.

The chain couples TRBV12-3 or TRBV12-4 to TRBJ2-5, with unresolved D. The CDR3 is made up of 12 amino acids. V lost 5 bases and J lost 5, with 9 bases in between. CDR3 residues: CASSLSSETQYF. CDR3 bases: TGTGCCAGCAGTCTTTCGTCTGAGACCCAGTACTTC.

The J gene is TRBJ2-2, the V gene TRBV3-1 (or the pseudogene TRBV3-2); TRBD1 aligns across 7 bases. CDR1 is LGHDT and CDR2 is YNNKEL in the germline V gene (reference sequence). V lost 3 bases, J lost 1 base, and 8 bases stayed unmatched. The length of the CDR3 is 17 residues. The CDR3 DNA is TGTGCCAGCAGCCAGGACCTCGGGACAGTGAACACCGGGGAGCTGTTTTTT. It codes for CASSQDLGTVNTGELFF.

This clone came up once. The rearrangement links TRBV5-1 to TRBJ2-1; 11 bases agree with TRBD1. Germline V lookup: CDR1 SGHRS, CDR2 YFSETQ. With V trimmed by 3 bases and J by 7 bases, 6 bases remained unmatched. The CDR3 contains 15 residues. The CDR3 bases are TGCGCCAGCAGCTCCACCGGGACAGGGGGAAATGAGCAGTTCTTC. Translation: CASSSTGTGGNEQFF.

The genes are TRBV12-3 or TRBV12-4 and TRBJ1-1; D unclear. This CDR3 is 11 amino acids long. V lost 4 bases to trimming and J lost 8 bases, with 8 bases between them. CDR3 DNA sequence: TGTGCCAGCAGTTCTTTCACAGAAGCTTTCTTT. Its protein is CASSSFTEAFF.

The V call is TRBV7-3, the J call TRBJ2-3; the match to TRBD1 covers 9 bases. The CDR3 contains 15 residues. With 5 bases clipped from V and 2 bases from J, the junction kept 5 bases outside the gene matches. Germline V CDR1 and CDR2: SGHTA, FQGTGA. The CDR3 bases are TGTGCCAGCAGCCCTACAGGGGGCTTCACAGATACGCAGTATTTT. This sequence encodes CASSPTGGFTDTQYF.

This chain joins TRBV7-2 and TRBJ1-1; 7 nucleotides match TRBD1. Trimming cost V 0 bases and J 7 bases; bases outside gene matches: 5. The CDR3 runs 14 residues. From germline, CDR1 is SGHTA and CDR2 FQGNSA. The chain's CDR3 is CASSLAGTAYEAFF. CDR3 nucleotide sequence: TGTGCCAGCAGCTTAGCTGGGACAGCATATGAAGCTTTCTTT.

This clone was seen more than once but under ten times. The CDR3 DNA reads TGTGCTAGTGCCCAAGCCGGGGTAAACATTCAGTACTTC. Translating it yields CASAQAGVNIQYF. This chain joins TRBV12-5 and TRBJ2-4; tentatively, D is TRBD2 (5 bases). Per the germline V gene, CDR1 is LGHNT and CDR2 is FRNRAP. The CDR3 is 13 amino acids. Trimming pared 7 bases from V and 6 bases from J, leaving 13 bases between.

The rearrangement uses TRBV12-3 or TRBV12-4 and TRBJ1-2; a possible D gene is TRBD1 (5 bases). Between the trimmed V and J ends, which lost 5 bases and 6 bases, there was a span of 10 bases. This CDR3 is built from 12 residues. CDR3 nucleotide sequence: TGTGCCAGCAGTGCGAGACAGAATGGCTACACCTTC. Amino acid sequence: CASSARQNGYTF.

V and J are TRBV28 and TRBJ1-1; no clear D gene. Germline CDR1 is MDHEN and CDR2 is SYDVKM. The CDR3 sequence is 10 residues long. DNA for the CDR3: TGTGGTAGTGCGAACACTGAAGCTTTCTTT. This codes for CGSANTEAFF.

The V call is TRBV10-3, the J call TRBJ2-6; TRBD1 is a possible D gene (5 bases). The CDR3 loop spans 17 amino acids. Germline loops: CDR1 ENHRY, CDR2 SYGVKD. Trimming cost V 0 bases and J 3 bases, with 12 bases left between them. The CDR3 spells CAISESAGFGGANVLTF. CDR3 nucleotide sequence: TGTGCCATCAGTGAGTCGGCAGGGTTCGGTGGGGCCAACGTCCTGACTTTC.

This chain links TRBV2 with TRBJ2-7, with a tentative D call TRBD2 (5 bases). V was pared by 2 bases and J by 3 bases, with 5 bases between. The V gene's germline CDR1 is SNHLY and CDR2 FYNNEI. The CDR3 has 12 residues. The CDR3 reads CASSERGYEQYV. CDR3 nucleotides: TGTGCCAGCAGTGAACGGGGCTACGAGCAGTACGTC.

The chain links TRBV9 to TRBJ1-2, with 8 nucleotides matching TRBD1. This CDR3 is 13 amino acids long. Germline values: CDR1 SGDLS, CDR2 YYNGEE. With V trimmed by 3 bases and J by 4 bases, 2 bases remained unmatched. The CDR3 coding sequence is TGTGCCAGCAGCGCCGACAGGGGCTATGGCTACACCTTC. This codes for CASSADRGYGYTF.

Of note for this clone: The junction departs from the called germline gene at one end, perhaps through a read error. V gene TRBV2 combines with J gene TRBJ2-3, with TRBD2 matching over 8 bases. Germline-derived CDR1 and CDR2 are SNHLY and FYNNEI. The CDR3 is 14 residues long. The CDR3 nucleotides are TGTGCCAGCAGGGAAGCGGGGGCCCCAGATACGCAGTATTTT. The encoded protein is CASREAGAPDTQYF. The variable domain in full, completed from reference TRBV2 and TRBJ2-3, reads EPEVTQTPSHQVTQMGQEVILRCVPISNHLYFYWYRQILGQKVEFLVSFYNNEISEKSEIFDDQFSVERPDGSNFTLKIRSTKLEDSAMYFCASREAGAPDTQYFGPGTRLTVL.

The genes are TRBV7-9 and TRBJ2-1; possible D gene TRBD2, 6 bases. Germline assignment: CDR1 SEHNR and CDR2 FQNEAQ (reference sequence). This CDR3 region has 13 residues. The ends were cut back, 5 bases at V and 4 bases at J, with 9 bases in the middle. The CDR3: CASSGGAYNEQFF. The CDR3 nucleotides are TGTGCCAGCAGCGGCGGGGCTTACAATGAGCAGTTCTTC.

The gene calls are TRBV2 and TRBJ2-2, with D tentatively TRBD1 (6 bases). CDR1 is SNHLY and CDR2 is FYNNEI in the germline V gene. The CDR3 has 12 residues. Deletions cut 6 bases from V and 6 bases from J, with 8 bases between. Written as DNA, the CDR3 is TGTGCCAGCAGACAGGGACCCGGGGAGCTGTTTTTT. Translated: CASRQGPGELFF.

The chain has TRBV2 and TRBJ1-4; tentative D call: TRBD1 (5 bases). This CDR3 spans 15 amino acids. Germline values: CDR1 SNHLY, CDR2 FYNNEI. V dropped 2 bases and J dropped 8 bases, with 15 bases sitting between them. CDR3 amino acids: CASSENGRVSEKLFF. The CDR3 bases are TGTGCCAGCAGTGAAAACGGCAGGGTGTCAGAAAAACTGTTTTTT.

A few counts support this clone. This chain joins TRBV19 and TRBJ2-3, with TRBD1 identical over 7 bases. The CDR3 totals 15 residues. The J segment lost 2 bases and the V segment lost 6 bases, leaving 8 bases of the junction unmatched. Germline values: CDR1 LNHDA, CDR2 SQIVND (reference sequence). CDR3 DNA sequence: TGTGCCAGTAGCAATCCGGGACAGAACACAGATACGCAGTATTTT. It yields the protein CASSNPGQNTDTQYF.

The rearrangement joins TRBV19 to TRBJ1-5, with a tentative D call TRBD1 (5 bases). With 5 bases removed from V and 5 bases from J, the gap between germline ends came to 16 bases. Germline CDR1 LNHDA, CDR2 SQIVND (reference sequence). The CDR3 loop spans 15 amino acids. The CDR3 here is CASSPAGTGYQPQHF. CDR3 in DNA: TGTGCCAGTAGTCCCGCAGGAACAGGATATCAGCCCCAGCATTTT. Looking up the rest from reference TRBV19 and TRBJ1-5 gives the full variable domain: DGGITQSPKYLFRKEGQNVTLSCEQNLNHDAMYWYRQDPGQGLRLIYYSQIVNDFQKGDIAEGYSVSREKKESFPLTVTSAQKNPTAFYLCASSPAGTGYQPQHFGDGTRLSIL.